Detailed here is one T cell receptor (beta chain). Its specificity is unknown. The sample belongs to a study of response to subunit inactivated influenza vaccine. The study's findings and limits: A suggestion made by the authors is that each seasonal influenza vaccination recruits few new T cells.

From the RT-PCR reads, TCRdb called clonotypes with MiXCR, one entry per CDR3 protein. Counted here are over 150,000 distinct CDR3 sequences, roughly 11% occurring once; the ten biggest clones make up about an eighth. There are 10 residues in the CDR3. V lost 6 bases and J lost 7, with 9 bases in between. Germline CDR1 reads SQVTM; CDR2 reads ANQGSEA. Sequenced here: non-naive T cells sorted from PBMCs, sampled about 40 days after vaccination. The rearrangement joins TRBV29-1 to TRBJ1-2; tentatively, D is TRBD1 (5 bases). This clonotype was sampled from a man aged 45 to 65 who received an inactivated influenza vaccine. Here the CDR3 DNA reads TGCAGCGTGGATGGGGGTGGCTACACCTTC. Its protein is CSVDGGGYTF.